Listed below are T cell receptor beta chains from one sample, sequenced in a study of blood T cells in healthy people across ages. TCRdb reanalysed the 5' RACE reads using MiXCR and keeps one entry per CDR3 protein. The sample includes about 1.6 million distinct CDR3 sequences, 30% to 40% of them seen just once. Sequencing input: blood. All receptors derive from a woman between 25 and 40 years old in good health. Both conserved end residues are trimmed from each CDR3. Clone size is given for some rows only: seen once, a few or many times, or a class if the clone is expanded.

v_call: TRBV6-1; clone_size: -; cdr3_aa: ASSPHGEFHEQY
v_call: TRBV14; clone_size: -; cdr3_aa: ASSQDPGEGRSYEQY
v_call: TRBV5-6; clone_size: -; cdr3_aa: ASSSPGDRWTEAF
v_call: TRBV24-1; clone_size: -; cdr3_aa: ATSERRELAGSTDTQY
v_call: TRBV7-9; clone_size: few; cdr3_aa: ASSYPPRQGSYNEQF
v_call: TRBV10-3; clone_size: many; cdr3_aa: AITDRGLETQY
v_call: TRBV5-1; clone_size: -; cdr3_aa: ASKDQPGGANTEAF
v_call: TRBV7-2; clone_size: few; cdr3_aa: ASSHGLAGGPYEQY
v_call: TRBV11-2; clone_size: -; cdr3_aa: ASSGGGGNTGELF
v_call: TRBV7-2; clone_size: -; cdr3_aa: ASSLGQSGPNEQF
v_call: TRBV29-1; clone_size: many; cdr3_aa: SVQRRELLLGRTTDTQY
v_call: TRBV3-1; clone_size: few; cdr3_aa: ASSQDADFTGANVLT
v_call: TRBV5-1; clone_size: -; cdr3_aa: ASSRREGRTGELF
v_call: TRBV6-1; clone_size: -; cdr3_aa: ASSFYGYT
v_call: TRBV7-3; clone_size: few; cdr3_aa: ASSLSAEEQF
v_call: TRBV28; clone_size: -; cdr3_aa: ASSSGTSGGVFYEQY
v_call: TRBV6-1; clone_size: -; cdr3_aa: ASSALGGGQYNEQF
v_call: TRBV28; clone_size: once; cdr3_aa: ASSFGLAVNNEQF
v_call: TRBV20-1; clone_size: -; cdr3_aa: SARRQGEGFAPKEAF
v_call: TRBV11-2; clone_size: few; cdr3_aa: ASSYPDSVEYNEQF
v_call: TRBV5-1; clone_size: -; cdr3_aa: ASSSTSDRAAGELF
v_call: TRBV21-1; clone_size: few; cdr3_aa: ASNSWGHGNQPQH
v_call: TRBV10-3; clone_size: -; cdr3_aa: AISEARQGTGELF
v_call: TRBV20-1; clone_size: few; cdr3_aa: SARDDLKHTQY
v_call: TRBV7-9; clone_size: few; cdr3_aa: ASSFVAVAKNIQY
v_call: TRBV25-1; clone_size: few; cdr3_aa: ASLPTGNLEAF
v_call: TRBV6-6; clone_size: -; cdr3_aa: ASRTGLAVWNEQF
v_call: TRBV20-1; clone_size: -; cdr3_aa: SAIMDRGNSNQPQH
v_call: TRBV12-3/TRBV12-4; clone_size: -; cdr3_aa: ASSLAWPNNEQF
v_call: TRBV20-1; clone_size: -; cdr3_aa: SASRGSITGELF
v_call: TRBV25-1; clone_size: few; cdr3_aa: ASSVGPLYGYT
v_call: TRBV2; clone_size: -; cdr3_aa: ASRPDRRTEAF
v_call: TRBV18; clone_size: -; cdr3_aa: ASSPMWIMGETQY
v_call: TRBV30; clone_size: -; cdr3_aa: AWTDRNNSPLH
v_call: TRBV29-1; clone_size: many; cdr3_aa: SVSLPGTAYEQY
v_call: TRBV29-1; clone_size: few; cdr3_aa: SAAQGAGYEQY
v_call: TRBV7-8; clone_size: -; cdr3_aa: ASSRGSHYEQY
v_call: TRBV7-6; clone_size: few; cdr3_aa: ASSLSFASTGEQF
v_call: TRBV15; clone_size: -; cdr3_aa: ATSRDPPQPQH
v_call: TRBV3-1; clone_size: -; cdr3_aa: ASSRPAARLTDTQY
v_call: TRBV7-9; clone_size: many; cdr3_aa: ASSLDGTEAF
v_call: TRBV20-1; clone_size: -; cdr3_aa: SAEPQGRGHGYT
v_call: TRBV7-6; clone_size: -; cdr3_aa: ASSLIRDGGTNTIY
v_call: TRBV6-5; clone_size: -; cdr3_aa: ASSPRTETYNEQF
v_call: TRBV6-1; clone_size: -; cdr3_aa: ASEVAGFTSYEQY
v_call: TRBV20-1; clone_size: -; cdr3_aa: SARTPSYEQY
v_call: TRBV9; clone_size: -; cdr3_aa: ASSGRGTDYEQY
v_call: TRBV12-3/TRBV12-4; clone_size: -; cdr3_aa: ATKRGGGTDTQY